These 7 T cell receptor beta chains originate from one sample sequenced in a study of blood T cell repertoires in COVID-19. The table came from immunoSEQ multiplex PCR; TCRdb's copy has only in-frame clones and leaves some out. The sample gives under 150,000 clones, roughly 80% of which show up once; 15% to 20% is in the top ten. What was sequenced was peripheral blood. All receptors derive from a woman older than 75 with acute or convalescent COVID-19.

V gene TRBV3-1 (or the pseudogene TRBV3-2) combines with J gene TRBJ1-2; the D gene is possibly TRBD1 (6 bases). Trimming cost V 2 bases and J 8 bases, with 15 bases left between them. The CDR3 covers 14 residues. Germline V gene data show CDR1 as LGHDT and CDR2 as YNNKEL (reference sequence). The CDR3 here is CASSQRQDSDGYTF. DNA of the CDR3: TGTGCCAGCAGCCAACGACAGGACTCGGACGGCTACACCTTC.

V and J are TRBV2 and TRBJ1-5; D perhaps matches TRBD1 (5 bases). This CDR3 has 15 residues. CDR1 is SNHLY, CDR2 FYNNEI, per germline. The V gene lost 1 base and the J gene lost 2 bases, with 9 bases spanning the gap. The CDR3 DNA reads as TGTGCCAGCAGTGAAGAGACAGTTCGCAATCAGCCCCAGCATTTT. It specifies CASSEETVRNQPQHF.

This rearrangement joins TRBV12-5 to TRBJ2-2; a possible D gene is TRBD1 (5 bases). Germline CDR1 and CDR2: LGHNT and FRNRAP. The ends were cut back, 3 bases at V and 7 bases at J, with 15 bases in the middle. The length of the CDR3 is 15 residues. The CDR3 is CASGFVGQPGGELFF. In DNA, the CDR3 is TGTGCTAGTGGTTTCGTGGGGCAACCAGGCGGGGAGCTGTTTTTT.

The CDR3 bases are TGTGCCAGCAGCTTGGCCCCCCAGGGCTTCTATGGCTACACCTTC. Its protein product is CASSLAPQGFYGYTF. The genes are TRBV5-4 and TRBJ1-2, with D tentatively TRBD1 (5 bases). Trimming shortened V by 0 bases and J by 4 bases, and 13 bases separated the two germline ends. The germline CDR1 and CDR2 sequences are SGHNT and YYREEE (reference sequence). This CDR3 is 15 amino acids long.

This chain's CDR3 is CASSRTYQETQYF. The DNA of the CDR3 is TGTGCCAGCAGCCGGACTTACCAAGAGACCCAGTACTTC. The rearrangement links TRBV11-2 to TRBJ2-5; TRBD2 might be the D (5 bases). The germline V gene has CDR1 SGHAT and CDR2 FQNNGV. CDR3 size: 13 residues. Trimming took 5 bases from V and 0 from J, leaving 7 bases between them.

The chain recombines TRBV19 with TRBJ1-2, with 7 bases identical to TRBD1. CDR1 LNHDA and CDR2 SQIVND come from the germline V gene (reference sequence). The CDR3 covers 14 residues. V shed 5 bases and J 2 bases; nucleotides not matched to a gene: 5. For the CDR3, the DNA is TGTGCCAGTAGTCCTACAGGGGAGAACTATGGCTACACCTTC. Translation: CASSPTGENYGYTF.

The V call is TRBV20-1, the J call TRBJ1-1, with 9 positions matching TRBD1. Germline V lookup: CDR1 DFQATT, CDR2 SNEGSKA (reference sequence). Trimming removed 3 bases from V and 5 bases from J; junction bases left unmatched: 4. The CDR3 has 13 residues. The CDR3 DNA is TGCAGTGCTAGTGGACAGGGGAGAACTGAAGCTTTCTTT. Its translation: CSASGQGRTEAFF.